Shown below are 3 T cell receptor beta chains from a single sample sequenced in a study of blood T cells in healthy people across ages. Primed by a sample-barcoded 5' primer and a J-beta primer mix, a second PCR proceeded for 7 to 11 cycles. TCRdb re-called the 5' RACE reads through MiXCR, storing one row per CDR3 protein. The table records about 780,000 distinct CDR3 sequences, under 30% of them present only once. The sample also formed part of further work on T cells of mothers and their children.

The sequenced sample consisted of blood. The receptors shown here come from a boy aged 5-17 years in good health.

This clonotype was seen a few times. The chain links TRBV27 to TRBJ1-4; D possibly corresponds to TRBD1 (5 bases). The CDR3 contains 13 residues. CDR1 and CDR2 (germline): MNHEY, SMNVEV (reference sequence). Between the trimmed V and J ends, which lost 1 base and 8 bases, there was a span of 8 bases. CDR3 in amino acids: CASSLLGEEKLFF. The DNA for the CDR3 is TGTGCCAGCAGTTTATTGGGGGAGGAAAAACTGTTTTTT.

This clonotype came up a few times. This rearrangement joins TRBV20-1 to TRBJ2-2; D perhaps matches TRBD2 (5 bases). Looked up from germline, CDR1 is DFQATT and CDR2 is SNEGSKA (reference sequence). V lost 0 bases and J lost 0, with 11 bases in between. The length of the CDR3 is 16 residues. The CDR3 DNA follows: TGCAGTGCTAGAGACCGAGGACTTGCGAACACCGGGGAGCTGTTTTTT. Translation gives CSARDRGLANTGELFF.

The chain recombines TRBV5-1 with TRBJ2-3, with D perhaps TRBD1 or TRBD2 (5 bases each). Germline lookup yields CDR1 SGHRS and CDR2 YFSETQ. This CDR3 spans 16 amino acids. Trimming left V 0 bases short and J 6 bases short, with 17 bases between. The CDR3 is CASSLVDSFGMDTQYF. The CDR3 region has the DNA TGCGCCAGCAGCTTGGTTGACAGTTTCGGGATGGATACGCAGTATTTT.